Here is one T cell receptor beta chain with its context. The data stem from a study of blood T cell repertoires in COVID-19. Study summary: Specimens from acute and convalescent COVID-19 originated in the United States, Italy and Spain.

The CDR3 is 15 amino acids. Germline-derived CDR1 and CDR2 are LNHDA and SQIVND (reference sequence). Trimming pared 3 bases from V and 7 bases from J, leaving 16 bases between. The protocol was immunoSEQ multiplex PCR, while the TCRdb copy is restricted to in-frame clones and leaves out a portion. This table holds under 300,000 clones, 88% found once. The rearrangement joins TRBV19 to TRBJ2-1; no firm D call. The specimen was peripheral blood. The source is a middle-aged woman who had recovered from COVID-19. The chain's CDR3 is CASSIIRVQRNEQFF. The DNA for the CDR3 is TGTGCCAGTAGTATCATCCGGGTGCAGAGGAATGAGCAGTTCTTC.